These T cell receptor beta chains were read from a single sample in a study of siplizumab effects on memory and regulatory T cells. Profiled with immunoSEQ multiplex PCR; TCRdb holds only in-frame clones, not every one. This table holds some 100,000 clones, around 90% found once. Input material: Tregs sorted from blood. The receptors originated from a human donor in good health. Each CDR3 is given with its conserved first and last residue. D genes are given only for firm matches. Size is omitted from some rows. Given values are once, few, many or a class for expanded clones.

TRBV6-1	TRBJ2-7	.	.	TGTGCCAGCAGGGACTACGAGCAGTACTTC	CASRDYEQYF
TRBV10-2	TRBJ2-3	.	.	TGCGCCAGCAGTGTTGGCGGGGTCACAGATACGCAGTATTTT	CASSVGGVTDTQYF
TRBV7-9	TRBJ2-1	.	.	TGTGCCAGCAGCTTTACACGGTCACTAGGAGGGGAGCAGTTCTTC	CASSFTRSLGGEQFF
TRBV27	TRBJ2-1	.	.	TGTGCCAGCAGTTTGAGACAGAGCTCCTACAATGAGCAGTTCTTC	CASSLRQSSYNEQFF
TRBV6-1	TRBJ2-3	.	.	TGTGCCAGCAGGGCCGTGGGGGATACGCAGTATTTT	CASRAVGDTQYF
TRBV19	TRBJ2-4	.	.	.	CASSIDTGVPAIQYF
TRBV29-1	TRBJ1-1	.	.	TGCAGCGTTGTGGGAACTGAAGCTTTCTTT	CSVVGTEAFF
TRBV7-7	TRBJ2-5	TRBD2	.	TGTGCTAGCAGCCTTAGCGGGACCAAAGAGACCCAGTACTTC	CASSLSGTKETQYF
TRBV5-1	TRBJ2-3	TRBD2	.	TGCGCCAGCAGATATATGACTAGCGGGGAAACAGATACGCAGTATTTT	CASRYMTSGETDTQYF
TRBV29-1	TRBJ2-7	.	.	TGCAGCGTTACAGGAAACTCCTACGAGCAGTACTTC	CSVTGNSYEQYF
TRBV19	TRBJ2-3	.	once	TGTGCCAGTTCTTTCCTAGCGAGAGGGACAGATACGCAGTATTTT	CASSFLARGTDTQYF
TRBV14	TRBJ2-5	.	.	TGTGCCAGCAGCCATTCTATTGAGATCCAAGAGACCCAGTACTTC	CASSHSIEIQETQYF
TRBV5-1	TRBJ2-2	.	.	TGCGCCAGCAGCCCGGGGGACCCCACCGGGGAGCTGTTTTTT	CASSPGDPTGELFF
TRBV7-6	TRBJ1-1	TRBD1	once	TGTGCCAGCAGCCGTGGGACAGCGAACACTGAAGCTTTCTTT	CASSRGTANTEAFF
TRBV6-4	TRBJ1-6	.	.	TGTGCCAGCAGTGAGACCGATGGTCTTGGGGCCCTCCACTTT	CASSETDGLGALHF
TRBV6-6	TRBJ2-2	.	.	TGTGCCAGCATACATGGCGGGGGCTACACCGGGGAGCTGTTTTTT	CASIHGGGYTGELFF
TRBV7-9	TRBJ1-1	.	.	TGTGCCAGCAGCTTAGAGGGAGGGTTTAAAGCTTTCTTT	CASSLEGGFKAFF
TRBV11-2	TRBJ2-3	.	.	TGTGCCAGCAGCTTAAGGATTGCAGATACGCAGTATTTT	CASSLRIADTQYF
TRBV5-8	TRBJ1-2	.	.	TGTGCCAGCAGCTTGGGCAGGGGACCGTATGGCTACACCTTC	CASSLGRGPYGYTF
TRBV5-1	TRBJ1-4	.	.	TGCGCCAGCAGCCCTGACCGAACAACTAATGAAAAACTGTTTTTT	CASSPDRTTNEKLFF
TRBV6-1	TRBJ1-5	.	once	TGTGCCAGCACGGCCGGAGGCAGCCTTTATCAGCCCCAGCATTTT	CASTAGGSLYQPQHF
TRBV7-8	TRBJ2-3	TRBD1	.	TGTGCCAGCAGCTTAGCTCGTCGGACAGGTCCCCGGACAGATACGCAGTATTTT	CASSLARRTGPRTDTQYF
TRBV5-4	TRBJ2-1	TRBD2	.	TGTGCCAGCAGTATACCAGCGGGAGTGGATGAGCAGTTCTTC	CASSIPAGVDEQFF
TRBV28	TRBJ2-1	TRBD2	once	TGTGCCAGCAGTTCTAGCGGGAGAAGAGGCAATGAGCAGTTCTTC	CASSSSGRRGNEQFF
TRBV19	TRBJ2-1	.	.	TGTGCCAGTAGTATCGGGGGTAATGAGCAGTTCTTC	CASSIGGNEQFF
TRBV18	TRBJ2-7	TRBD1	.	TGTGCCAGCTCACATGCGACAGGGGGTGGGGAGCAGTACTTC	CASSHATGGGEQYF
TRBV10-3	TRBJ1-2	.	.	TGTGCCATCAGTGACTCGACGCAGGATGGCTACACCTTC	CAISDSTQDGYTF
TRBV10-3	TRBJ1-1	.	few	TGTGCCATCACCCAGGAGGGGGACACTGAAGCTTTCTTT	CAITQEGDTEAFF
TRBV18	TRBJ1-5	.	once	TGTGCCAGCTCACCAGGGGGGGGATATCAGCCCCAGCATTTT	CASSPGGGYQPQHF
TRBV19	TRBJ2-3	TRBD2	.	TGTGCCAGTAGTGCAAGCGGGAGCTTAGATACGCAGTATTTT	CASSASGSLDTQYF
TRBV15	TRBJ2-1	TRBD2	.	TGTGCCACCAGCAAAGGGACTAGCGGGGGGAGGGAGCAGTTCTTC	CATSKGTSGGREQFF
TRBV5-5	TRBJ2-2	TRBD1	.	TGTGCCAGCAGCTACGGACGGACAGGGGGCCACGGGGAGCTGTTTTTT	CASSYGRTGGHGELFF
TRBV27	TRBJ1-5	.	.	TGTGCCAGCAGTTTAAGTAGCAATCAGCCCCAGCATTTT	CASSLSSNQPQHF
TRBV5-1	TRBJ2-3	TRBD2	.	TGCGCCAGCAGCTTGGCAGTAGCGGGAGATACAGATACGCAGTATTTT	CASSLAVAGDTDTQYF
TRBV19	TRBJ1-1	.	.	TGTGCCAGTAGTATAGGTAACTCCGCGGTTACTGAAGCTTTCTTT	CASSIGNSAVTEAFF
TRBV18	TRBJ2-1	TRBD2	.	TGTGCCAGCTCACCCCCCCGGCCCCTAGCGGGGTACTACAATGAGCAGTTCTTC	CASSPPRPLAGYYNEQFF
TRBV9	TRBJ2-7	.	.	TGTGCCAGCAGCGTAAGGCCCGGGCAAAGTGTAGAGCAGTACTTC	CASSVRPGQSVEQYF
TRBV9	TRBJ1-2	.	.	TGTGCCAGCAGCGTAAGGGGGGAGGGCTATGGCTACACCTTC	CASSVRGEGYGYTF
TRBV5-4	TRBJ1-5	.	few	TGTGCCAGCAGCTTACAGGGTAGCAATCAGCCCCAGCATTTT	CASSLQGSNQPQHF
TRBV5-1	TRBJ2-5	.	.	TGCGCCAGCTCCGACCCCCAAGAGACCCAGTACTTC	CASSDPQETQYF
TRBV10-3	TRBJ1-5	.	.	TGTGCCATCAGCGCCCCAGGGGACAATCAGCCCCAGCATTTT	CAISAPGDNQPQHF
TRBV7-8	TRBJ1-5	.	.	TGTGCCAGCAGCTTAGGGGCAAGAAGCAATCAGCCCCAGCATTTT	CASSLGARSNQPQHF
TRBV12-5	TRBJ2-3	TRBD1	.	TGTGCTAGTGGTTCGGACAGGGCCTGGGAATATACGCAGTATTTT	CASGSDRAWEYTQYF
TRBV9	TRBJ2-7	TRBD2	.	TGTGCCAGCAGCGTATACGAGCGGGACTACGAGCAGTACTTC	CASSVYERDYEQYF
TRBV6-1	TRBJ2-1	.	once	TGTGCCAGCAGTGATTGGACCCCTTTTTACAATGAGCAGTTCTTC	CASSDWTPFYNEQFF
TRBV7-9	TRBJ2-2	TRBD2	few	TGTGCCAGCAGCTTGGGCGGGAGTACGTGGGCCGGGGAGCTGTTTTTT	CASSLGGSTWAGELFF
TRBV2	TRBJ2-7	TRBD2	.	TGTGCCAGCAGTGAAGGCGGGGGTTTTGGCGAGCAGTACTTC	CASSEGGGFGEQYF
TRBV19	TRBJ1-1	TRBD1	.	TGTGCCAGTAGTATGGGGGCAGGGGGCGCTGACACTGAAGCTTTCTTT	CASSMGAGGADTEAFF
TRBV14	TRBJ2-3	.	.	TGTGCCAGCAGGAGGGCTAGTCGTGAGACAGATACGCAGTATTTT	CASRRASRETDTQYF
TRBV11-2	TRBJ2-3	TRBD1	.	TGTGCCAGCAGCCCGGACAGGGTAAGGGGAGATACGCAGTATTTT	CASSPDRVRGDTQYF
TRBV5-5	TRBJ2-1	TRBD2	once	TGTGCCAGCAGCACGGGGACTAGCGCCTACAATGAGCAGTTCTTC	CASSTGTSAYNEQFF
TRBV15	TRBJ1-2	TRBD1	.	TGTGCCACCAGCAGAGTCCCAATGGGGACGACAGGGAGCTATGGCTACACCTTC	CATSRVPMGTTGSYGYTF